Sequencing of this T cell receptor beta chain was carried out in a study of human T cells and chemical hapten exposure. CDR3 size: 15 residues. V lost 3 bases to trimming and J lost 0 bases; unmatched junction nucleotides: 3. Germline CDR1 is SGHVS and CDR2 is FNYEAQ. The time point was: patch test 3, about 24 weeks after DPC sensitization. The treatment denotes: therapeutic diphenylcyclopropenone sensitization with weekly scalp DPC. The starting material, unfractionated whole blood, was used for total RNA extraction. In every case, blood was obtained before the patch test was applied. The study enrolled 18 to 70-year-old alopecia patients suitable for DPC. Broader study findings: No shift was seen in TCRs above 1 in 1000 frequency with DPC sensitization.

Worth noting for this clonotype: What it recognizes is unknown.

TCRdb used MiXCR to reprocess the RACE reads, holding one entry per CDR3 protein. The sample gives approximately 41,000 distinct CDR3 sequences, around a tenth of which show up once; 26% is in the top ten. The sequence was obtained from a man between 50 and 59 years old with alopecia areata. Some clones in this sample may be carry-over from other donors' samples. V usage is TRBV7-6 and J usage is TRBJ2-3; 7 positions agree with TRBD2. The starting material was whole blood, obtained in connection with sensitization to the hapten diphenylcyclopropenone (DPC). In nucleotides, the CDR3 is TGTGCCAGCAGCTTCAGCGGGACTAGCACAGATACGCAGTATTTT. Translation gives CASSFSGTSTDTQYF.